This is a list of T cell receptor beta chains from one sample in a study of molecular identifiers for immune sequencing clone quantification. One entry per CDR3 protein results from TCRdb running MiXCR on the PCR reads. The repertoire holds approximately 90,000 distinct CDR3 sequences, with under 25% as singletons. Material: naive CD8+ T cells from blood, with Jurkat cell RNA spiked in. The source of these receptors is a human donor in good health. Some libraries in this study had Jurkat cell RNA spiked in. Both conserved end residues are part of each CDR3. A D gene is named only where the DNA matches it firmly. Clone size is stated in some rows and not others, as once, few, many or a class when expanded.

-,TRBV7-9,-,TRBJ1-1,TGTGCCAGCAGCACACCCTGGGGCACTGAAGCTTTCTTT,CASSTPWGTEAFF
TRBD1,TRBV7-9,few,TRBJ1-5,TGTGCCAGCAGCTCGACCGGGACAGGGGAAGGTCAGCCCCAGCATTTT,CASSSTGTGEGQPQHF
-,TRBV28,many,TRBJ2-3,TGTGCCAGCAGTAGACCCCTCGAAAGGAAGGATGCAGATACGCAGTATTTT,CASSRPLERKDADTQYF
-,TRBV12-3/TRBV12-4,-,TRBJ1-2,TGTGCCAGCAGTCTCGACCGCCTCGGGGGCTACACCTTC,CASSLDRLGGYTF
-,TRBV14,many,TRBJ2-5,TGTGCCAGCAGCCAAGTCTTGACCCAGTACTTC,CASSQVLTQYF
-,TRBV6-6,many,TRBJ2-7,TGTGCCACCACCGGGACACCCTACGAGCAGTACTTC,CATTGTPYEQYF
-,TRBV18,many,TRBJ1-1,TGTGCCAGCTCACCGAAGGGCATGAACACTGAAGCTTTCTTT,CASSPKGMNTEAFF
-,TRBV18,-,TRBJ1-5,TGTGCCAGCTCACCAAGCGACGGGACAATTGGGTGGTTTCAGCCCCAGCATTTT,CASSPSDGTIGWFQPQHF
-,TRBV6-2/TRBV6-3,-,TRBJ1-5,TGTGCCAGCAGTTACTCGGGACCATATAGCAATCAGCCCCAGCATTTT,CASSYSGPYSNQPQHF
-,TRBV19,many,TRBJ2-3,TGTGCCAGTACCTACGGGAGTTGGTGGGCAGATACGCAGTATTTT,CASTYGSWWADTQYF
-,TRBV28,many,TRBJ2-3,TGTGCCAGCATCCAGGCCCAGGCACGAGGTACAGATACGCAGTATTTT,CASIQAQARGTDTQYF
TRBD2,TRBV28,few,TRBJ2-5,TGTGCCGGCACCTTGCGGGAGTTGGGCCAAGAGACCCAGTACTTC,CAGTLRELGQETQYF
TRBD1,TRBV29-1,many,TRBJ1-1,TGCAGCGCCCGGGGCCAGGGGGTTCCTGAAGCTTTCTTT,CSARGQGVPEAFF
-,TRBV2,-,TRBJ1-2,TGTGCCAGCAGTGAATTCGTCCCGTTCGGCTACACCTTC,CASSEFVPFGYTF
-,TRBV5-5,many,TRBJ1-1,TGTGCCAGCAGCCTCGCGGACACTGAAGCTTTCTTT,CASSLADTEAFF
TRBD1,TRBV4-1,many,TRBJ1-1,TGCGCCAGCAGCCTAGCCAGGGGGACTGAAGCTTTCTTT,CASSLARGTEAFF
-,TRBV6-2/TRBV6-3,few,TRBJ1-1,TGTGCCAGCAGTTACTCGATAAATTTCCTTGGACAGATGAACACTGAAGCTTTCTTT,CASSYSINFLGQMNTEAFF
TRBD1,TRBV30,many,TRBJ2-1,TGTGCCTGGAGGGACAGGAGCTCCTACAATGAGCAGTTCTTC,CAWRDRSSYNEQFF
-,TRBV4-3,many,TRBJ2-7,TGCGCCAGCAGCCAAGATTTGGGTAAACCTTGGGGCGAGCAGTACTTC,CASSQDLGKPWGEQYF
-,TRBV5-1,many,TRBJ2-3,TGCGCCAGCAGCTTGGAACAGGGTTACACAGATACGCAGTATTTT,CASSLEQGYTDTQYF
TRBD2,TRBV12-5,-,TRBJ2-2,TGTGCTAGTGCCAAACCTAGGGAGCGGGGAACCGGGGAGCTGCTTTTT,CASAKPRERGTGELLF
-,TRBV6-2/TRBV6-3,-,TRBJ2-3,TGTGCCAGCAGTGAACTCCAATGGATGACAGATACGCAGTATTTT,CASSELQWMTDTQYF
TRBD1,TRBV28,many,TRBJ2-7,TGTGCCAGCGGACAGGGACCCTCCTACGAGCAGTACTTC,CASGQGPSYEQYF
-,TRBV4-1,-,TRBJ2-5,TGCGCCAGCAGCCAAGAAGGGTGGGAGACCCAGTACTTC,CASSQEGWETQYF
-,TRBV4-3,-,TRBJ1-6,TGCGCCAGCAGCCCTGGACAGAGATCTTCACCCCTCCACTTT,CASSPGQRSSPLHF
-,TRBV7-8,many,TRBJ1-1,TGTGCCAGCAGCCCCAGTCGGAGGACTGAAGCTTTCTTT,CASSPSRRTEAFF
-,TRBV12-3/TRBV12-4,few,TRBJ2-3,TGTGCCAGCAGTTCCTTGAGCACAGATACGCAGTATTTT,CASSSLSTDTQYF